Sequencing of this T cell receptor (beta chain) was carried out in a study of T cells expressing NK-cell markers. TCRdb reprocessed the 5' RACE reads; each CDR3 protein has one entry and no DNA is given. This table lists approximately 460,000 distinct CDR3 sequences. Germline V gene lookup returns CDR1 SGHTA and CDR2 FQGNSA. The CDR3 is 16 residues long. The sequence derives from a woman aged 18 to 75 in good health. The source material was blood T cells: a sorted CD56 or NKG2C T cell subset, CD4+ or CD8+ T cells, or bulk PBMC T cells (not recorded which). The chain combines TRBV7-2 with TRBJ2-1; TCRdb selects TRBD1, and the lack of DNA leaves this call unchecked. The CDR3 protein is CASSPKGVDTYNEQFF.